This T cell receptor beta chain appears in the sequencing data of a study of cytomegalovirus exposure and HLA in healthy donors. Whole-study results and caveats: In vitro work confirmed that a few CMV-associated chains recognize CMV antigens. Associated with HLA alleles at 0.05 false discovery rate in a later analysis were 16,951 TCR beta sequences. As a later analysis revealed, most CMV-associated TCR beta chains appeared HLA-restricted.

This clone was found once. Its antigen remains unknown. Between the trimmed V and J ends, which lost 4 bases and 1 base, there was a span of 11 bases. Germline V CDR1 and CDR2: MNHNS, SASEGT. This CDR3 is 15 amino acids long. A multiplex PCR was run with 60 Vbeta primers and 13 Jbeta primers. As originally analysed: It was a later analysis that counted tens of millions of unique TCR beta chains, of which 8.5 million to 12 million were shared. Generated by immunoSEQ multiplex PCR, the TCRdb table keeps only in-frame clones and is missing some. V and J calls and clone size are as listed in that table; D and trimming were resolved from the DNA. The data show under 200,000 clones, with around 80% seen just once and around 6.6% held by the top ten.

Sample: PBMCs. This sequence joins TRBV6-1 and TRBJ1-3, with a tentative D call TRBD1 (5 bases). The TCR was taken from a male donor in good health and CMV-seropositive. The CDR3 DNA sequence: TGTGCCAGCAGTGGTCAGGGTGGGTCTGGAAACACCATATATTTT. Translation: CASSGQGGSGNTIYF.